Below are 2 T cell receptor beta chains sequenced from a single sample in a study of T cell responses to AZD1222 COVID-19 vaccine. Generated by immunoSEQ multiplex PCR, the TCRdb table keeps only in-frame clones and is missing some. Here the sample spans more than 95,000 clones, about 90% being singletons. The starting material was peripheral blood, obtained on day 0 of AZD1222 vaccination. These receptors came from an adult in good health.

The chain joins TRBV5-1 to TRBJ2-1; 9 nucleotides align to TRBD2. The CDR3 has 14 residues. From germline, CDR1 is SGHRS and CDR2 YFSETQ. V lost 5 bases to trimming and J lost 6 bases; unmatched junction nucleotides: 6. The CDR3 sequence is CASRIAGELNEQFF. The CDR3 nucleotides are TGCGCCAGCAGAATAGCGGGGGAGCTCAATGAGCAGTTCTTC.

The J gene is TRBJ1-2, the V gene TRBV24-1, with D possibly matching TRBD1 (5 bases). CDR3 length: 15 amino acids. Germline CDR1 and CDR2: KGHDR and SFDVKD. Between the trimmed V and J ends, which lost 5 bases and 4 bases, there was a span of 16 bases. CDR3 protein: CATSASGGEIYGYTF. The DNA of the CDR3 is TGTGCCACCAGTGCCAGTGGGGGGGAGATCTATGGCTACACCTTC.